The rows below give T cell receptor beta chains drawn from one sample of a study of cytomegalovirus exposure and HLA in healthy donors. Here immunoSEQ multiplex PCR was the method, and the copy in TCRdb shows in-frame clones only, minus some. The data show roughly 120,000 clones, more than 60% seen once. The sequenced sample consisted of PBMCs. The source is a woman aged 55-69 years in good health and CMV-seropositive. Both conserved end residues are part of each CDR3. Fields, in order: V gene, J gene, D gene, clone size, CDR3 DNA, CDR3 protein. The D gene is left open where the match is weak. Clone size appears in some rows only: once, few, many, or a class for an expanded clone.

TRBV5-1	TRBJ1-2	.	.	TGCGCCAGCAGCTTGGGGGCAGGGTACGAGTCCTTTTATGGCTACACCTTC	CASSLGAGYESFYGYTF
TRBV30	TRBJ1-5	TRBD1	.	TGTGCCTGGAGTGCCACCCCACAGGGGGAAAATAGCAATCAGCCCCAGCATTTT	CAWSATPQGENSNQPQHF
TRBV28	TRBJ2-2	.	few	TGTGCCAGCAGTTTACCGGGACAACCTTCCGGGGAGCTGTTTTTT	CASSLPGQPSGELFF
TRBV30	TRBJ1-5	.	.	TGTGCCTGGAGTGTGGGGGGGACCTCCAATCAGCCCCAGCATTTT	CAWSVGGTSNQPQHF
TRBV18	TRBJ1-4	TRBD1	.	TGTGCCAGCTCACGGACAGGGGGAAGTGAAAAACTGTTTTTT	CASSRTGGSEKLFF
TRBV29-1	TRBJ2-7	TRBD1	.	TGCAGCGCCGGACAGGGGGCTGGGTACGAGCAGTACTTC	CSAGQGAGYEQYF
TRBV13	TRBJ1-1	.	once	TGTGCCAGCAGCCCGTGGGGGCAGTACACTGAAGCTTTCTTT	CASSPWGQYTEAFF
TRBV5-4	TRBJ1-2	.	.	TGTGCCAGCAGCTTGGTGGGGGCGACTAACTATGGCTACACCTTC	CASSLVGATNYGYTF
TRBV6-1	TRBJ2-4	.	.	TGTGCCAGCAGGGGGGACATCATGGGGAGTAACATTCAGTACTTC	CASRGDIMGSNIQYF
TRBV10-2	TRBJ1-1	TRBD1	.	TGCGCCAGCAGTGAGCAACAGGGGGCCGACACTGAAGCTTTCTTT	CASSEQQGADTEAFF
TRBV19	TRBJ1-2	.	.	TGTGCCAGTAGTGTGAGACACGGACAGACTAACTATGGCTACACCTTC	CASSVRHGQTNYGYTF
TRBV30	TRBJ1-4	TRBD1	.	TGTGCCTGGAGTCGGGACAGCACTAATGAAAAACTGTTTTTT	CAWSRDSTNEKLFF
TRBV6-5	TRBJ1-1	.	.	TGTGCCAGCAGACAAGCGTCGCACACTGAAGCTTTCTTT	CASRQASHTEAFF
TRBV6-6	TRBJ1-1	.	.	TGTGCCAGCAGAGCGTCGGGGGGGAACACTGAAGCTTTCTTT	CASRASGGNTEAFF
TRBV5-4	TRBJ2-7	TRBD2	few	TGTGCCAGCAGCTCGTCTAGCGGAAGTCTTAGCTCCTACGAGCAGTACTTC	CASSSSSGSLSSYEQYF
TRBV18	TRBJ1-2	.	.	TGTGTCAGCACTCTGGGGGGTAACTATGGCTACACCTTC	CVSTLGGNYGYTF
TRBV4-2	TRBJ2-5	.	.	TGTGCCAGCAGCCAAGACAGTACGGGGGTGGAGACCCAGTACTTC	CASSQDSTGVETQYF
TRBV9	TRBJ2-1	TRBD2	.	TGTGCCAGCAGCCCCCTGAGTAGCGGGGGCCTCAATGAGCAGTTCTTC	CASSPLSSGGLNEQFF
TRBV6-5	TRBJ1-2	.	.	TGTGCCAGCAGTTATCAGGATGGCTACACCTTC	CASSYQDGYTF
TRBV6-5	TRBJ1-1	.	.	TGTGCCAGCAGTTACGGAGGCGTCAGGGGCACTGAAGCTTTCTTT	CASSYGGVRGTEAFF
TRBV5-5	TRBJ2-4	.	.	TGTGCCAGCAGCTTGGCCGGACTGGGTCAATACTTC	CASSLAGLGQYF